This T cell receptor beta chain was sequenced during a study of patients and donors after allogeneic stem cell transplantation. MiXCR, run by TCRdb on the RT-PCR reads, gives a single entry per CDR3 protein. The data hold under 30,000 distinct CDR3 sequences, with about 8% observed a single time. This clonotype was counted a few times. Germline CDR1 is SGHDT and CDR2 is YYEEEE. The CDR3 contains 17 residues. Trimming took off 3 bases at V and 0 bases at J, with 16 bases between the two ends. The V gene is TRBV5-6, the J gene TRBJ2-1, with D unclear. This clonotype originated in a human donor who was either an allogeneic HSCT recipient or a stem cell or donor lymphocyte infusion donor (not recorded which). It is not recorded whose cells these are; they may come from a transplant donor. The sample was blood, either unsorted or a sorted T cell fraction (not recorded which). CDR3 sequence reads: CASSSLLAPSSYNEQFF. The DNA of the CDR3 is TGTGCCAGCAGCTCCCTCCTGGCGCCGAGCTCCTACAATGAGCAGTTCTTC. Drawing the rest from reference TRBV5-6 and TRBJ2-1, the complete variable domain is DAGVTQSPTHLIKTRGQQVTLRCSPKSGHDTVSWYQQALGQGPQFIFQYYEEEERQRGNFPDRFSGHQFPNYSSELNVNALLLGDSALYLCASSSLLAPSSYNEQFFGPGTRLTVL.